This TCR beta chain came from a study of shared clonotypes between healthy human individuals. With respect to this clone: Its antigen is not known.

Germline V gene sequence: CDR1 SGHTA, CDR2 FQGTGA. The V and J ends lost 5 bases and 4 bases, in that order; junction bases with no gene match: 8. This CDR3 comprises 17 residues. General study points: A small donor pool kept down the genetic and exposure-history diversity that was represented.

Sequenced by immunoSEQ multiplex PCR; TCRdb stores in-frame clones only, minus some. The sample carries 2 million to 2.5 million clones, about nine tenths recorded once. Donors, healthy HIV-negative adults, lacked recent acute infections or vaccinations. Researchers partitioned CD4+ cells into CD45RA+ naive and CD45RA-negative memory subsets. The clonotype comes from a man younger than 30 in good health. Some clones in this sample may be carry-over from other donors' samples. Sequencing used naive CD4+ T cells from PBMCs. As to subset: CD45RA+ positively selected. This sequence joins TRBV7-3 and TRBJ2-2, with 12 bases lining up with TRBD1. The CDR3 sequence is CASSPGGTGGSTGELFF. The CDR3 DNA follows: TGTGCCAGCAGCCCAGGCGGGACAGGGGGCAGCACCGGGGAGCTGTTTTTT.